This T cell receptor (beta chain) was documented in a study of PD-1 blockade in classical Hodgkin lymphoma. Time point of the sample: newly diagnosed, previously untreated cHL patient sample. Magnetic negative selection of thawed PBMCs yielded the CD8+ T cells. Newly diagnosed, untreated classical Hodgkin lymphoma PBMCs provided comparison. Clones were read by immunoSEQ multiplex PCR, and TCRdb kept only the in-frame ones, dropping some. The sample yields 23,000 or so clones, around nine tenths seen once. Regarding the study as a whole: When set against healthy donors, newly diagnosed patients were reported to show lower baseline TCR diversity. Reasons behind the repertoire differences stay unclear, perhaps disease activity or earlier therapy.

A remark on this clone: The antigen remains undetermined.

The specimen was CD8+ T cells from blood. The source of this sequence is a human donor with classical Hodgkin lymphoma.

CDR3 DNA sequence: TGTGCCAGCAGTTCGACAGGGGACTACGAGCAGTACTTC. Amino acid sequence: CASSSTGDYEQYF. This chain joins TRBV6-6 and TRBJ2-7, with TRBD1 matching over 8 bases. V lost 4 bases to trimming and J lost 3 bases; unmatched junction nucleotides: 2. CDR1 MNHNY and CDR2 SVGAGI come from the germline V gene (reference sequence). The CDR3 covers 13 residues.